A single T cell receptor (beta chain) is shown here with its context. Libraries were prepared by immunoSEQ multiplex PCR; TCRdb keeps only in-frame clonotypes and omits some of them. The data show 15,000 to 19,000 clones, 87% seen once. These data are taken from a study of control samples from healthy donors and cancer patients. Trimming pared 2 bases from V and 5 bases from J, leaving 19 bases between. Germline CDR1 is MGHRA and CDR2 is YSYEKL. There are 16 residues in the CDR3. The V call is TRBV4-1, the J call TRBJ2-7, with unresolved D. Sequencing used PBMCs. This receptor was identified in a woman between 70 and 85 years old with colorectal cancer. Here the CDR3 DNA reads TGCGCCAGCAGCCAACTTAACCTTGGGTTTCCCGACGAGCAGTACTTC. Amino acids: CASSQLNLGFPDEQYF.